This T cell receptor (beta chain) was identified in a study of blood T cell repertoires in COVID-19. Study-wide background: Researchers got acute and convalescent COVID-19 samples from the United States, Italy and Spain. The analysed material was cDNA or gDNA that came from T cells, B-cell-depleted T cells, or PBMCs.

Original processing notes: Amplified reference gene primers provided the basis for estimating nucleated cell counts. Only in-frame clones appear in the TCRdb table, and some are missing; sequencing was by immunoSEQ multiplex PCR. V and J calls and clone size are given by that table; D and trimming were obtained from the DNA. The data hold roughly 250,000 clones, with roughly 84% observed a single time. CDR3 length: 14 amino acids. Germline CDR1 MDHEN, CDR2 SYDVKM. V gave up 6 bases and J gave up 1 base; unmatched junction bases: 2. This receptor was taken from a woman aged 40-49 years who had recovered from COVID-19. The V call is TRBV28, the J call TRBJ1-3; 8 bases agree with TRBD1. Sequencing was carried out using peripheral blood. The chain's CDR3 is CASRRQGSGNTIYF. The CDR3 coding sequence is TGTGCCAGCAGGCGACAGGGGTCTGGAAACACCATATATTTT. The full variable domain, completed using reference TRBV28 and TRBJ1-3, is DVKVTQSSRYLVKRTGEKVFLECVQDMDHENMFWYRQDPGLGLRLIYFSYDVKMKEKGDIPEGYSVSREKKERFSLILESASTNQTSMYLCASRRQGSGNTIYFGEGSWLTVV.